This TCR beta chain stems from a study of blood T cells in healthy people across ages. Alongside a J-beta primer mix, a sample-barcoded 5' primer served in a second PCR lasting roughly 6 to 11 cycles. TCRdb independently ran MiXCR on the 5' RACE reads; one entry per CDR3 protein. In the table there are around 1.7 million distinct CDR3 sequences, 28% of which are singletons. Between the trimmed V and J ends, which lost 7 bases and 2 bases, there was a span of 17 bases. The CDR3 extends over 15 amino acids. CDR1 and CDR2 from the germline V gene are SGHRS and YFSETQ. The rearrangement joins TRBV5-1 to TRBJ2-3; D assignment may be TRBD1 or TRBD2 (5 bases each). This sequence originates from a woman between 25 and 40 years old in good health. The sequenced material came from blood. The DNA for the CDR3 is TGCGCCAGCCAGAAGGGGAGAACCTTCACAGATACGCAGTATTTT. The encoded protein is CASQKGRTFTDTQYF.